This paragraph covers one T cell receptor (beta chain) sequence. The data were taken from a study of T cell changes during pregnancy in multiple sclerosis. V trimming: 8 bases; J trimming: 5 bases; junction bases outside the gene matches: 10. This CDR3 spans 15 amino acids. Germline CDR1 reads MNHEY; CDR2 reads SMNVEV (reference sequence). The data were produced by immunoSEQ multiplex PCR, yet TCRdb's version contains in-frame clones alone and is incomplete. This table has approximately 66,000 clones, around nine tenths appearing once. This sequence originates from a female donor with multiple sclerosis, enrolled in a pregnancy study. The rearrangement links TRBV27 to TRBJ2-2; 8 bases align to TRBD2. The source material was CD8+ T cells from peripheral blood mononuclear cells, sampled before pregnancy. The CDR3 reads CASQGGTRKTGELFF. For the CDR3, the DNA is TGTGCCAGCCAAGGTGGGACTAGGAAAACCGGGGAGCTGTTTTTT.